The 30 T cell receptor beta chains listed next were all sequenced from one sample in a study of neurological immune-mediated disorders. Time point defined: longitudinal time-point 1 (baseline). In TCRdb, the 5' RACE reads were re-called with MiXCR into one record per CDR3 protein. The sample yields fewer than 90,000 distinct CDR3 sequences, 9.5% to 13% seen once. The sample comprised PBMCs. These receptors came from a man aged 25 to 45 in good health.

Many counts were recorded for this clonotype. The CDR3 here is CSGGGSSPLHF. The DNA for the CDR3 is TGCAGTGGCGGGGGGAGTTCACCCCTCCACTTT. This rearrangement joins TRBV20-1 to TRBJ1-6; TRBD1 is a possible D gene (5 bases). Germline CDR1 and CDR2: DFQATT and SNEGSKA (reference sequence). V lost 7 bases and J lost 9, with 10 bases in between. The CDR3 is 11 residues long.

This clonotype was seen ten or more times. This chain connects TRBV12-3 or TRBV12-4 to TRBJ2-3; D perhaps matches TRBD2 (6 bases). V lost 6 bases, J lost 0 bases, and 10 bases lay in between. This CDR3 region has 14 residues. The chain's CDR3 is CASRTGTSTDTQYF. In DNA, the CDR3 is TGTGCCAGCAGAACCGGGACTAGCACAGATACGCAGTATTTT.

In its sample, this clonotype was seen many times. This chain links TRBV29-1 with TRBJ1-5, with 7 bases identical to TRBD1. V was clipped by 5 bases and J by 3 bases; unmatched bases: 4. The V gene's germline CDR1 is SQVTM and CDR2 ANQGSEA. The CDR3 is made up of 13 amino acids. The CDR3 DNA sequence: TGCAGCGTTACCACAGGGGACAATCAGCCCCAGCATTTT. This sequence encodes CSVTTGDNQPQHF.

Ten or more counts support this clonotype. The CDR3 nucleotides are TGCGCCAGCAGCGTGGAGGCAAGCTCTGGAAACACCATATATTTT. It codes for CASSVEASSGNTIYF. The chain has TRBV5-1 and TRBJ1-3, with D unclear. V was pared by 4 bases and J by 0 bases, with 11 bases between. CDR1 and CDR2 from the germline V gene are SGHRS and YFSETQ. The CDR3 contains 15 residues.

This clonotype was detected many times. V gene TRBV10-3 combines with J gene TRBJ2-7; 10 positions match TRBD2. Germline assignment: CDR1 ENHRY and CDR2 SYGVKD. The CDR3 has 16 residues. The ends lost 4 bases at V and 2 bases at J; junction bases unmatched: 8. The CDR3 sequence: CAISGIGLAETYEQYF. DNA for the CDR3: TGTGCCATCAGTGGGATTGGACTAGCGGAGACCTACGAGCAGTACTTC.

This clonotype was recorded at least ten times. CDR3 bases: TGTGCCAGCAGTTTAGTACAGGTCCCTAGCGAGCAGTACTTC. Its translation: CASSLVQVPSEQYF. The chain combines TRBV28 with TRBJ2-7, with D perhaps TRBD1 (5 bases). The germline V gene encodes CDR1 MDHEN and CDR2 SYDVKM. CDR3 length: 14 residues. Trimming took 2 bases from V and 6 from J, leaving 14 bases between them.

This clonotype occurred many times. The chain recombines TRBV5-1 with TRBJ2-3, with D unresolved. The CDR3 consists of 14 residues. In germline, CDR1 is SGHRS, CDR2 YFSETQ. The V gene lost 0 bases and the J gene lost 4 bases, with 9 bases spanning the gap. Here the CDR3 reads CASSLELLSDTQYF. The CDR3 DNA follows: TGCGCCAGCAGCTTGGAATTGTTGTCAGATACGCAGTATTTT.

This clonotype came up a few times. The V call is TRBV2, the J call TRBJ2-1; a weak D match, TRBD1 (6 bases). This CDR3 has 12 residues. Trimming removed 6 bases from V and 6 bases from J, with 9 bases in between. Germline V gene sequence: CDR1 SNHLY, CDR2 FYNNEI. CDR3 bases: TGTGCCAGCAGCTGGACAGTCAATGAGCAGTTCTTC. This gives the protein CASSWTVNEQFF. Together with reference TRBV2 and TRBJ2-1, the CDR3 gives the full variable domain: EPEVTQTPSHQVTQMGQEVILRCVPISNHLYFYWYRQILGQKVEFLVSFYNNEISEKSEIFDDQFSVERPDGSNFTLKIRSTKLEDSAMYFCASSWTVNEQFFGPGTRLTVL.

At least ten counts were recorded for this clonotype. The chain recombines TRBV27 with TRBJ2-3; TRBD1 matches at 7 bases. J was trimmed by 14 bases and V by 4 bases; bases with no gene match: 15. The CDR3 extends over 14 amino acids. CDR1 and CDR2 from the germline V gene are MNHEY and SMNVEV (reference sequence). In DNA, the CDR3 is TGTGCCAGCAGTTGGCGACAGGGCCCAAGCGTGGCGTATTTT. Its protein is CASSWRQGPSVAYF.

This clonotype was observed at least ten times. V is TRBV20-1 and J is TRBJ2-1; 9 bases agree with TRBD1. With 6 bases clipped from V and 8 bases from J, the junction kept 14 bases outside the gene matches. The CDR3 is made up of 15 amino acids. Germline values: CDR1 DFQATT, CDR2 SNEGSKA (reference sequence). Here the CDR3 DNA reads TGCAGTGCCAAATTCAGGGACAGGGTACGGGATGAGCAGTTCTTC. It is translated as CSAKFRDRVRDEQFF.

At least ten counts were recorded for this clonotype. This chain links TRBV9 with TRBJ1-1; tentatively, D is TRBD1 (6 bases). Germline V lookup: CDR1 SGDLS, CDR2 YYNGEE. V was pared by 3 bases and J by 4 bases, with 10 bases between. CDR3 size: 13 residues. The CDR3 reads CASSGQGFTEAFF. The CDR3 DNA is TGTGCCAGCAGCGGCCAGGGGTTCACTGAAGCTTTCTTT.

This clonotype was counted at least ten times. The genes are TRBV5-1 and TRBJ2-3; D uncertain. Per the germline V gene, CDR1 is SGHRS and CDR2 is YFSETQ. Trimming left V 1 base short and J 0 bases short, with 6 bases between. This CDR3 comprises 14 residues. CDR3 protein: CASSLTKSTDTQYF. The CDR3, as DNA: TGCGCCAGCAGCTTGACCAAAAGCACAGATACGCAGTATTTT.

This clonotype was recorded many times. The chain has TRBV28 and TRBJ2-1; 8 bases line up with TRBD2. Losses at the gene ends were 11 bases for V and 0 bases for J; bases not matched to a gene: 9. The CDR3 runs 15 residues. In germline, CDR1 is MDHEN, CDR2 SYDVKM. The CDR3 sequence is CALERGGSSYNEQFF. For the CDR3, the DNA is TGTGCCCTCGAACGGGGGGGGAGCTCCTACAATGAGCAGTTCTTC.

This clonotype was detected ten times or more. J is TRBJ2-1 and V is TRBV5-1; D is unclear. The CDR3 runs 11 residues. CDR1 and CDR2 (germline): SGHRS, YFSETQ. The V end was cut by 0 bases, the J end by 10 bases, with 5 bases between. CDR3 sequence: CASSLASEQFF. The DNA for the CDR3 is TGCGCCAGCAGCTTGGCCTCGGAGCAGTTCTTC.

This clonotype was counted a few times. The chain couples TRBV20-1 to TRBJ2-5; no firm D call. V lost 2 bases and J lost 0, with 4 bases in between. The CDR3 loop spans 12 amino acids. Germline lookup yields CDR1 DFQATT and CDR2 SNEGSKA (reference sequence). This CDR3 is CSARSYQETQYF. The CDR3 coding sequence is TGCAGTGCTAGATCCTACCAAGAGACCCAGTACTTC.

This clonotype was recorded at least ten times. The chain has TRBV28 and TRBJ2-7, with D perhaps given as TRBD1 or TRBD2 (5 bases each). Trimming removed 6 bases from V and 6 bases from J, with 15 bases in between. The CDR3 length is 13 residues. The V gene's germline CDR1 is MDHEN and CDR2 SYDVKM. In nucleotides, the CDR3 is TGTGCCAGCAGGCTACCGGGACCCTCCGAGCAGTACTTC. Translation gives CASRLPGPSEQYF.

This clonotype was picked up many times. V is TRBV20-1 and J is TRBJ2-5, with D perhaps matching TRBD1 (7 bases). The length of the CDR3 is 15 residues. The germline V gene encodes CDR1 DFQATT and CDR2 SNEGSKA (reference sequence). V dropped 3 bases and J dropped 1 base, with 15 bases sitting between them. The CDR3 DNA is TGCAGTGCTAGGGGGGGAGACAGGGCCCAAGAGACCCAGTACTTC. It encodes CSARGGDRAQETQYF.

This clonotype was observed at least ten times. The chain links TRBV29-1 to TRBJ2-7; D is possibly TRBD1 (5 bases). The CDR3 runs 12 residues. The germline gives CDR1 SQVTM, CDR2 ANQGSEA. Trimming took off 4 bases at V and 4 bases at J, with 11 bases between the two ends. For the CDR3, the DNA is TGCAGCGTTGTAGGGGAAGGGTACGAGCAGTACTTC. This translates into CSVVGEGYEQYF.

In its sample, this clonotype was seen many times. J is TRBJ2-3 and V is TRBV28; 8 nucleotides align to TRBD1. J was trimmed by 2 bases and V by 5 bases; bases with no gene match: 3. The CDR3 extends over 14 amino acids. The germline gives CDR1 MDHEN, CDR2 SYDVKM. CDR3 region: CASSEDRATDTQYF. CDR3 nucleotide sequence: TGTGCCAGCAGTGAGGACAGGGCCACAGATACGCAGTATTTT.

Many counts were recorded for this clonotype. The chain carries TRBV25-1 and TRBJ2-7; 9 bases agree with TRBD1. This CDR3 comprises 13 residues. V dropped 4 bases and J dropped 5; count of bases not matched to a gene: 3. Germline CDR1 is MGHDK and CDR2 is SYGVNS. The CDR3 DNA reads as TGTGCCAGCAGTGGGGGACAGGGTAACGAGCAGTACTTC. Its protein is CASSGGQGNEQYF.

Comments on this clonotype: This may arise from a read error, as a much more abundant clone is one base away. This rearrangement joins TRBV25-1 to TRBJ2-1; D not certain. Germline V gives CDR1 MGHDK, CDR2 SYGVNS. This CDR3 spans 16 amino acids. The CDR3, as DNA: TGTTCCAGCAGTGAATATCTCACCGCTAGTGGCAATGAGCAGTTCTTC. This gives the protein CSSSEYLTASGNEQFF.

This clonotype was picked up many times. CDR3 DNA sequence: TGTGCCAGCAGTCCCGGGACTAGCGGGAGATTCTCCTACGAGCAGTACTTC. Protein: CASSPGTSGRFSYEQYF. J is TRBJ2-7 and V is TRBV7-2; 14 positions match TRBD2. The CDR3 extends over 17 amino acids. CDR1 and CDR2 (germline): SGHTA, FQGNSA. The ends lost 6 bases at V and 0 bases at J; junction bases unmatched: 7.

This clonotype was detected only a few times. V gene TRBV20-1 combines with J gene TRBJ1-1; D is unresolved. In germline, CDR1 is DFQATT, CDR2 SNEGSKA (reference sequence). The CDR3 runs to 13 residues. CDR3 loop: CSEIYPPGTEAFF. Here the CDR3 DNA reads TGCAGCGAGATTTATCCCCCGGGCACTGAAGCTTTCTTT.

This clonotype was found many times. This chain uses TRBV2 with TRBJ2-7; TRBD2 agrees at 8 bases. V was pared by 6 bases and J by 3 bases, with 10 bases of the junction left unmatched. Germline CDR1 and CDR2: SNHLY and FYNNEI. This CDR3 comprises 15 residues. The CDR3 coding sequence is TGTGCCAGCAGGCCACCGGGGGGGCAGGGCTACGAGCAGTACTTC. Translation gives CASRPPGGQGYEQYF.

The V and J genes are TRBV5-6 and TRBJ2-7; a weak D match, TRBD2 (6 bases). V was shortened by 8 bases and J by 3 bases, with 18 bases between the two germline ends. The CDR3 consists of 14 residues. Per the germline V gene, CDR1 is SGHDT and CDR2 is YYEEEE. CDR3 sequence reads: CASCRGAINYEQYF. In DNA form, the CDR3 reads TGTGCCAGTTGTCGCGGGGCCATAAACTACGAGCAGTACTTC. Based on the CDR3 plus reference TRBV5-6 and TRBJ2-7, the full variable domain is DAGVTQSPTHLIKTRGQQVTLRCSPKSGHDTVSWYQQALGQGPQFIFQYYEEEERQRGNFPDRFSGHQFPNYSSELNVNALLLGDSALYLCASCRGAINYEQYFGPGTRLTVT.

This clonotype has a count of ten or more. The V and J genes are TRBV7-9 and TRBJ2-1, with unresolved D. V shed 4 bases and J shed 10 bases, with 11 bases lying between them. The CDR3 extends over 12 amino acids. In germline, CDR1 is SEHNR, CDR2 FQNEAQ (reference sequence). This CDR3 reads CASSSAVREQFF. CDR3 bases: TGTGCCAGCAGCTCCGCGGTTCGGGAGCAGTTCTTC.

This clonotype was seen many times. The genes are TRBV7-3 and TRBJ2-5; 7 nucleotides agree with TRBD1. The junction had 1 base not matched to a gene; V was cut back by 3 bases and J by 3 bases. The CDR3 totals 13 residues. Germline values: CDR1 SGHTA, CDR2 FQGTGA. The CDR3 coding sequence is TGTGCCAGCAGCTTCGGGACAGAAGAGACCCAGTACTTC. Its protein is CASSFGTEETQYF.

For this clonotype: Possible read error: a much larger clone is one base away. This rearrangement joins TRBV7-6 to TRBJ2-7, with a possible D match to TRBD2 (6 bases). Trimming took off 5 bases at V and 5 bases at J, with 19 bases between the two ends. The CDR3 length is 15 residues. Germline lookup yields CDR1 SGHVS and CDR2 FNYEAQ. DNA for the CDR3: TGTGCCAGCAGCCGACTTAGCTGGAGGGAAAACGAGCAGTACTTC. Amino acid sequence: CASSRLSWRENEQYF. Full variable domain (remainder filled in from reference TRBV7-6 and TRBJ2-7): GAGVSQSPRYKVTKRGQDVALRCDPISGHVSLYWYRQALGQGPEFLTYFNYEAQQDKSGLPNDRFSAERPEGSISTLTIQRTEQRDSAMYRCASSRLSWRENEQYFGPGTRLTVT.

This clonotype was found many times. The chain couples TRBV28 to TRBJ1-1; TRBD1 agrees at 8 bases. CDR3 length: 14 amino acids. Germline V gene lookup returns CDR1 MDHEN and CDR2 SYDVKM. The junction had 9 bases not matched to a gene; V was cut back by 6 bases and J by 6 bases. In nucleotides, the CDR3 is TGTGCCAGCAGCGAGATCGACAGGGGCGCTGAAGCTTTCTTT. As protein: CASSEIDRGAEAFF.

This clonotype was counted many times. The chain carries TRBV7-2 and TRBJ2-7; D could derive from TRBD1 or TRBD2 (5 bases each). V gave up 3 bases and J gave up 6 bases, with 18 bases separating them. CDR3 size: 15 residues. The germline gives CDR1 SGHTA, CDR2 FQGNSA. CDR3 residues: CASSFTGTLIGEQYF. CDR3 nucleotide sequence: TGTGCCAGCAGCTTTACCGGGACCTTGATTGGCGAGCAGTACTTC.